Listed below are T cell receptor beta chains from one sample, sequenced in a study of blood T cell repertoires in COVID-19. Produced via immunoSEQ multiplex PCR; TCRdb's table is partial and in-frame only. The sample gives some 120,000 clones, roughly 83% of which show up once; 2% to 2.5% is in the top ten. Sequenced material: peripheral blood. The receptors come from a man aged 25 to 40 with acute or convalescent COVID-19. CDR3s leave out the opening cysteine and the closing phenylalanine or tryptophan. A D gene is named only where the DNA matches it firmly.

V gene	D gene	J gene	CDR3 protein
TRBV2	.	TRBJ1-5	ASSKGDQPQH
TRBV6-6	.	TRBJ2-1	ASSDPGMGRNEQF
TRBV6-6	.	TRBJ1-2	ASSSPDSIVNYGYT
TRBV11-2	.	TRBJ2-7	ASSRSYEQY
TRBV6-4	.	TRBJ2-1	ASSATWTETYNEQF
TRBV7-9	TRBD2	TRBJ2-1	ASSSLSGGPYNEQF
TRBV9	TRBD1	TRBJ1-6	ASSQGQGNSPLH
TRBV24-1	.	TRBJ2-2	ATSQQGARGTGELF
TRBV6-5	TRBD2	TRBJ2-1	ASSYSQLAGDHEQF
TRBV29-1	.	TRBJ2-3	SVDGVTDTQY
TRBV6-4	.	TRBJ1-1	ASRRGPGTEAF
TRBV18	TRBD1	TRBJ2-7	ASSPGQGVHEQY
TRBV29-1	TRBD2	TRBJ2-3	SVEERTPLAGGVTDTQY
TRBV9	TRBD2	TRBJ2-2	ASSPGLAGINTGELF
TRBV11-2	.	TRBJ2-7	ASSTSAPEQY
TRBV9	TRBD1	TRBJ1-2	ASSPGQGSYGYT
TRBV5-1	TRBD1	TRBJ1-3	ASSRDSISGNTIY
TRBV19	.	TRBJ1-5	ASSRGNQPQH
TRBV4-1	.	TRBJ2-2	ASSFEAGGGELF
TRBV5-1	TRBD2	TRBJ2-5	ASSPDGLAGGRDETQY
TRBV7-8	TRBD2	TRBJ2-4	ASSLAVAGVISYIQY
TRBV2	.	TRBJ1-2	ASRPPLRGVGYT
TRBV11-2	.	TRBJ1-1	ASSLVQVTNTEAF
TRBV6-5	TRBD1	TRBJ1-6	ASTLLQGAHSPLH
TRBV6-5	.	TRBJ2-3	ASTGISTDTQY
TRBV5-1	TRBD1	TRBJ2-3	ASSTTGDTQY
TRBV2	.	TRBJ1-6	ASSEDWRAGNSPLH
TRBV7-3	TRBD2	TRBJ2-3	ASSLSGSRRTDTQY
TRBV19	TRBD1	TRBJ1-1	ASSPTRQGLFEAF
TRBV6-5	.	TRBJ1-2	ASSLAGTKGDGYT
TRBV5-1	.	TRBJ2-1	ASSLEGVSYNEQF
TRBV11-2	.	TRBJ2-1	ASSFSTNYNEQF
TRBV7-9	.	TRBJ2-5	ASSFSGSTETQY
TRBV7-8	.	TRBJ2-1	ASSLGTHNEQF
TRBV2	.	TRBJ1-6	ASSLRGNSPLH
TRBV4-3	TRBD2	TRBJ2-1	ASSPSGGRGYNEQF
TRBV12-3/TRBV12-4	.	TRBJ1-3	ASSRAGNTIY
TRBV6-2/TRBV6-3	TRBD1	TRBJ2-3	ASSRGTDFPDTQY
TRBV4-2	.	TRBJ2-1	ASSQVPGWVNEQF
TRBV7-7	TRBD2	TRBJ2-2	ATGLAANTGELF
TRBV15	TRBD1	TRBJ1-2	ATSRDPAGGLRGYT
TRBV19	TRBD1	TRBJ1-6	ASSELRTGHNSPLH
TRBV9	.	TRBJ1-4	ASSSRLPLRGEKLF
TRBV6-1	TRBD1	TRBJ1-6	ASSDDRASPLH
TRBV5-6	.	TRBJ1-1	ASSFGGRRGTEAF
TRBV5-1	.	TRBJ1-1	ASSYLSGGINTEAF
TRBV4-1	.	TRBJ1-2	ASSQDAPGNYGYT
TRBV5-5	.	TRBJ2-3	ASSYSGPRLDTQY
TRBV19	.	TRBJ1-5	ASSTLQGSNQPQH
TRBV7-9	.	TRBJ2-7	ASSSTGYEQY
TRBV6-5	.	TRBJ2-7	ASSYSPSASYEQY
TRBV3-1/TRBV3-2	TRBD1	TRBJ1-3	ASSQQRDRGQGSGNTIY
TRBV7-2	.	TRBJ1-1	ASSLYPTGPTEAF
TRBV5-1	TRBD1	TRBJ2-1	ASSQRQGKGEQF